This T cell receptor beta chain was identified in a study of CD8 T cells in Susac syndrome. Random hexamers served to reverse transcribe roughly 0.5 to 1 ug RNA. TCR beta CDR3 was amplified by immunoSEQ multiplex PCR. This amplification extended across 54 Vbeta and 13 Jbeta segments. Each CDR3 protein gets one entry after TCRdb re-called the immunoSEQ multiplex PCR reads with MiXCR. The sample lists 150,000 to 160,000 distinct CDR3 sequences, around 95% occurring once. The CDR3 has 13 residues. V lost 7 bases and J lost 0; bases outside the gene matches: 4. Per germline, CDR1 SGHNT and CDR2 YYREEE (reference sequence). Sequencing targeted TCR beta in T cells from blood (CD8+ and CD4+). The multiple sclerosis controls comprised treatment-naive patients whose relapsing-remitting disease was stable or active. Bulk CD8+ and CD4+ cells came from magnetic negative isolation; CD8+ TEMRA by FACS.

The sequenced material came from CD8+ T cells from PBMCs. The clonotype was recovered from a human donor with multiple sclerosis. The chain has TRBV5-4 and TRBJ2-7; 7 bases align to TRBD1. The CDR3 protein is CASRDSGSYEQYF. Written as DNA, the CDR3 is TGTGCCAGCCGGGACAGCGGCTCCTACGAGCAGTACTTC.